This T cell receptor beta chain appears in the sequencing data of a study of T cells in Graves' hyperthyroidism and ophthalmopathy. Researchers amplified the TCR beta CDR3 regions from RNA transcripts. Initially, a first-round RT-PCR of the TCR CDR3 employed the HTBI primer set. Each CDR3 protein gets one entry after TCRdb re-called the multiplex PCR reads with MiXCR. The sample consists of over 550,000 distinct CDR3 sequences, 16% of them appearing once. Fresh peripheral blood, approximately 9.6 ml, yielded the PBMCs. Germline CDR1 is DFQATT and CDR2 is SNEGSKA (reference sequence). CDR3 size: 18 residues. The J segment lost 2 bases and the V segment lost 0 bases, leaving 10 bases of the junction unmatched.

Input material: blood. This sequence originates from a woman aged 18-30 years with Graves' hyperthyroidism. The rearrangement uses TRBV20-1 and TRBJ2-1; 10 positions match TRBD2. CDR3: CSAREIRGTSGAYNEQFF. Written as DNA, the CDR3 is TGCAGTGCTAGAGAAATCAGGGGCACTAGCGGGGCCTACAATGAGCAGTTCTTC.